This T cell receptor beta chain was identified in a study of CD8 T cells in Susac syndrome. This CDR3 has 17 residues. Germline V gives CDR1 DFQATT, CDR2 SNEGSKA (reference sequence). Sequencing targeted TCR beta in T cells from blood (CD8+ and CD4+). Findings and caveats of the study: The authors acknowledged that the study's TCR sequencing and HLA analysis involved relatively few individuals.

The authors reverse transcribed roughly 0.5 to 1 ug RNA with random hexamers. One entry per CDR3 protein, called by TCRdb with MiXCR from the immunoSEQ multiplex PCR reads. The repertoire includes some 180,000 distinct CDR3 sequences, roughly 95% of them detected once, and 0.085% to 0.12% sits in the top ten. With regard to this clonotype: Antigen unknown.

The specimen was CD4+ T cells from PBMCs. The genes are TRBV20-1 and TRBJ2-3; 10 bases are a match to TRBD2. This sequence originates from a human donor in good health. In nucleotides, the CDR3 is TGCACCGCCCCGGGCCTAGCGGGAGCCCTGGGAACAGATACGCAGTATTTT. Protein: CTAPGLAGALGTDTQYF.